By share of the sample, the clone carrying this TCR beta chain is medium-sized (0.01 to 0.1%). Its antigen is currently unknown. The CDR3 runs 13 residues. Deletions cut 0 bases from V and 6 bases from J, with 9 bases between. In germline, CDR1 is SQVTM, CDR2 ANQGSEA. This entry comes from a study of CD8 T cells in ankylosing spondylitis. Findings of the study overall: CD8+ by phenotype, disease-linked clones were relatively rare in peripheral blood.

Making the TCR beta libraries involved quantitative 5'-RACE with molecular barcodes. Each CDR3 protein gets one entry after TCRdb re-called the 5' RACE reads with MiXCR. The repertoire consists of roughly 40,000 distinct CDR3 sequences, with roughly 11% occurring once and the leading ten covering approximately 1.5%. Sequenced: blood, either unsorted or a sorted T cell fraction (not recorded which). This sequence originates from a male donor with ankylosing spondylitis or in good health (not recorded which). The rearrangement uses TRBV29-1 and TRBJ2-4; D is unresolved. The CDR3 nucleotides are TGCAGCGTTGAAGATCTTTCAGGAAACATTCAGTACTTC. Translating it yields CSVEDLSGNIQYF.